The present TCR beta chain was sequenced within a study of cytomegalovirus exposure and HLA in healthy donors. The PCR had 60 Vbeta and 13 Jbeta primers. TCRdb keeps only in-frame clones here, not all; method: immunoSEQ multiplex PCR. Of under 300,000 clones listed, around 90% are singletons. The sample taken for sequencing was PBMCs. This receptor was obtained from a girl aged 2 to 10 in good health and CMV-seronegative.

DNA of the CDR3: TGTGCCAGCAGTTTTATACAGGGGTCAACTGGAAACACCATATATTTT. Protein sequence: CASSFIQGSTGNTIYF. This chain joins TRBV28 and TRBJ1-3; 7 bases line up with TRBD1. The CDR3 consists of 16 residues. Germline CDR1 and CDR2: MDHEN and SYDVKM. Trimming cost V 3 bases and J 2 bases; bases outside gene matches: 7.